Listed here are 20 T cell receptor beta chains from one sample, sequenced in a study of T cell responses to AZD1222 COVID-19 vaccine. The assay was immunoSEQ multiplex PCR, and TCRdb's table has in-frame clones only and misses some. Of 140,000 to 150,000 clones listed, over 85% are singletons. Sequenced material: peripheral blood, taken on day 0 of AZD1222 vaccination. Receptors originate from an adult in good health.

This rearrangement joins TRBV3-1 (or the pseudogene TRBV3-2) to TRBJ2-7; TRBD2 is a possible D gene (6 bases). The CDR3 spans 15 residues. Germline V gene data show CDR1 as LGHDT and CDR2 as YNNKEL (reference sequence). Trimming pared 1 base from V and 12 bases from J, leaving 22 bases between. In nucleotides, the CDR3 is TGTGCCAGCAGCCAAGTAGGTGTGGAGGGGTCGAGGCTGTACTTC. It specifies CASSQVGVEGSRLYF.

J is TRBJ1-1 and V is TRBV4-1, with D possibly being TRBD1 (5 bases). The V end was cut by 2 bases, the J end by 0 bases, with 13 bases between. CDR1 is MGHRA and CDR2 is YSYEKL in the germline V gene. CDR3 length: 16 amino acids. The CDR3 spells CASSQPGTVMNTEAFF. For the CDR3, the DNA is TGCGCCAGCAGCCAACCTGGGACGGTGATGAACACTGAAGCTTTCTTT.

The genes are TRBV27 and TRBJ1-1; no clear D gene. CDR3 length: 15 amino acids. The germline V gene has CDR1 MNHEY and CDR2 SMNVEV (reference sequence). V lost 2 bases, J lost 5 bases, and 15 bases lay in between. CDR3 nucleotide sequence: TGTGCCAGCAGTTTAAGGGTTGTGGAGCGGACTGAAGCTTTCTTT. Translation: CASSLRVVERTEAFF.

The DNA of the CDR3 is TGTGCCAGCAGCTTAGGAAGCATACCCACTGAAGCTTTCTTT. Protein sequence: CASSLGSIPTEAFF. The chain employs TRBV7-2 and TRBJ1-1; D is ambiguous. Trimming shortened V by 1 base and J by 4 bases, and 10 bases separated the two germline ends. Germline V gene sequence: CDR1 SGHTA, CDR2 FQGNSA. This CDR3 comprises 14 residues.

The chain employs TRBV4-1 and TRBJ2-1; the match to TRBD2 covers 8 bases. The CDR3 consists of 16 residues. Germline assignment: CDR1 MGHRA and CDR2 YSYEKL. The ends lost 4 bases at V and 2 bases at J; junction bases unmatched: 7. CDR3 protein: CASSLPGTSPYNEQFF. The CDR3 DNA reads as TGCGCCAGCAGCCTCCCCGGGACTAGTCCCTACAATGAGCAGTTCTTC.

This sequence joins TRBV27 and TRBJ1-5; no clear D. Germline CDR1 and CDR2: MNHEY and SMNVEV (reference sequence). V shed 2 bases and J shed 4 bases, with 18 bases lying between them. CDR3 length equals 17 residues. This chain's CDR3 is CASSLGRPPFFNQPQHF. The CDR3 DNA reads as TGTGCCAGCAGTTTAGGCCGTCCACCCTTCTTTAATCAGCCCCAGCATTTT.

The chain carries TRBV29-1 and TRBJ1-5; 10 nucleotides align to TRBD1. J was trimmed by 2 bases and V by 7 bases; bases with no gene match: 14. The CDR3 is 17 amino acids. CDR1 and CDR2 from the germline V gene are SQVTM and ANQGSEA. CDR3 region: CSAEDRGDFRGNQPQHF. DNA for the CDR3: TGCAGCGCCGAGGACAGGGGGGATTTTAGGGGCAATCAGCCCCAGCATTTT. Filled out from reference TRBV29-1 and TRBJ1-5, the complete variable domain reads SAVISQKPSRDICQRGTSLTIQCQVDSQVTMMFWYRQQPGQSLTLIATANQGSEATYESGFVIDKFPISRPNLTFSTLTVSNMSPEDSSIYLCSAEDRGDFRGNQPQHFGDGTRLSIL.

The chain combines TRBV27 with TRBJ2-3, with D perhaps TRBD2 (5 bases). CDR1 and CDR2 (germline): MNHEY, SMNVEV (reference sequence). This CDR3 has 16 residues. Between the trimmed V and J ends, which lost 2 bases and 0 bases, there was a span of 12 bases. CDR3 DNA: TGTGCCAGCAGTTTAGTCAAAGCGGTTAGCACAGATACGCAGTATTTT. Translating gives CASSLVKAVSTDTQYF.

J is TRBJ2-2 and V is TRBV24-1; D not certain. This CDR3 region has 14 residues. Deletions cut 4 bases from V and 3 bases from J, with 8 bases between. The germline V gene has CDR1 KGHDR and CDR2 SFDVKD. CDR3 nucleotides: TGTGCCACCAGTGACGATACTTACACCGGGGAGCTGTTTTTT. This codes for CATSDDTYTGELFF.

The gene calls are TRBV7-9 and TRBJ2-4, with D maybe TRBD2 (6 bases). The germline gives CDR1 SEHNR, CDR2 FQNEAQ (reference sequence). V was clipped by 5 bases and J by 8 bases, with 13 bases between them. CDR3 length: 13 residues. CDR3 nucleotides: TGTGCCAGCAGCCGACGGGAGAGGCACATTCAGTACTTC. Its protein product is CASSRRERHIQYF.

In this sample, this clone turned up once. CDR3 in amino acids: CSASEAGEGKTKNIQYF. DNA for the CDR3: TGCAGTGCTAGTGAAGCGGGAGAGGGAAAGACCAAAAACATTCAGTACTTC. This chain links TRBV20-1 with TRBJ2-4; 8 nucleotides agree with TRBD2. With V trimmed by 3 bases and J by 2 bases, 12 bases remained unmatched. Germline V gives CDR1 DFQATT, CDR2 SNEGSKA (reference sequence). This CDR3 is 17 amino acids long.

The chain employs TRBV2 and TRBJ2-7, with 7 bases lining up with TRBD1. The CDR3 covers 14 residues. J was trimmed by 4 bases and V by 6 bases; bases with no gene match: 9. Germline lookup yields CDR1 SNHLY and CDR2 FYNNEI. CDR3 sequence reads: CASSGQDPLYEQYF. The CDR3 nucleotides are TGTGCCAGCAGCGGACAGGACCCTCTTTACGAGCAGTACTTC.

CDR3 sequence reads: CASSQEGGSNEKLFF. CDR3 nucleotides: TGCGCCAGCAGCCAAGAGGGAGGGTCTAATGAAAAACTGTTTTTT. J is TRBJ1-4 and V is TRBV4-1; D unresolved. The germline V and J ends were trimmed by 0 bases and 3 bases, with 8 bases remaining between them. In germline, CDR1 is MGHRA, CDR2 YSYEKL. The CDR3 extends over 15 amino acids.

The chain joins TRBV10-3 to TRBJ2-1; 10 bases fit TRBD2. CDR1 and CDR2 from the germline V gene are ENHRY and SYGVKD. This CDR3 contains 17 residues. Trimming at V came to 7 bases and at J to 8 bases, leaving 17 bases not matched to a gene. The CDR3: CAITEPSGTSAGYEQFF. In DNA, the CDR3 is TGTGCCATCACTGAACCCTCTGGGACTAGCGCGGGGTATGAGCAGTTCTTC.

The chain employs TRBV11-3 and TRBJ2-3, with TRBD2 matching over 12 bases. After removal of 5 bases from V and 5 bases from J, the junction contained 2 bases not matched to a gene. Germline V gives CDR1 SGHNT, CDR2 YENEEA. The CDR3 is 14 residues long. CDR3 coding DNA: TGTGCCAGCAGCCTAGCGGGAGGGCGAGATACGCAGTATTTT. It codes for CASSLAGGRDTQYF.

This rearrangement joins TRBV19 to TRBJ1-1, with D possibly matching TRBD1 (6 bases). The V and J ends lost 4 bases and 1 base respectively, with 10 bases between them. CDR1 and CDR2 from the germline V gene are LNHDA and SQIVND (reference sequence). The CDR3 runs 14 residues. In DNA form, the CDR3 reads TGTGCCAGTAGTAGAGGGGGGAAGAACACTGAAGCTTTCTTT. Protein sequence: CASSRGGKNTEAFF.

The chain uses TRBV6-5 and TRBJ1-5; 8 bases line up with TRBD1. In germline, CDR1 is MNHEY, CDR2 SVGAGI. The J segment lost 5 bases and the V segment lost 5 bases, leaving 5 bases of the junction unmatched. The CDR3 is 14 amino acids. CDR3 residues: CASSKDREDQPQHF. CDR3 nucleotide sequence: TGTGCCAGCAGTAAGGACAGGGAGGATCAGCCCCAGCATTTT.

J is TRBJ2-7 and V is TRBV30; D gene uncertain. Trimming removed 0 bases at V and 3 bases at J, with 3 bases between. CDR1 and CDR2 (germline): GTSNPN, SVGIG (reference sequence). The CDR3 runs 11 residues. CDR3 nucleotide sequence: TGTGCCTGGAGTGTTTTCTACGAGCAGTACTTC. Amino acids: CAWSVFYEQYF.

This chain links TRBV4-1 with TRBJ2-7, with 10 bases fitting TRBD2. The CDR3 totals 16 residues. From germline, CDR1 is MGHRA and CDR2 YSYEKL. Trimming took 2 bases from V and 5 from J; bases not matched to a gene: 9. CDR3 protein: CASSQPLAGVYHEQYF. For the CDR3, the DNA is TGCGCCAGCAGCCAACCGCTAGCGGGAGTTTACCACGAGCAGTACTTC.

This chain links TRBV11-2 with TRBJ2-2; no firm D call. Germline V gene sequence: CDR1 SGHAT, CDR2 FQNNGV. CDR3 size: 12 residues. With 8 bases removed from V and 6 bases from J, the gap between germline ends came to 10 bases. This CDR3 is CASPNRSGELFF. The CDR3 DNA reads as TGTGCCAGCCCAAATAGGTCCGGGGAGCTGTTTTTT. Using reference TRBV11-2 and TRBJ2-2 for the parts outside the CDR3, the full variable domain is EAGVAQSPRYKIIEKRQSVAFWCNPISGHATLYWYQQILGQGPKLLIQFQNNGVVDDSQLPKDRFSAERLKGVDSTLKIQPAKLEDSAVYLCASPNRSGELFFGEGSRLTVL.